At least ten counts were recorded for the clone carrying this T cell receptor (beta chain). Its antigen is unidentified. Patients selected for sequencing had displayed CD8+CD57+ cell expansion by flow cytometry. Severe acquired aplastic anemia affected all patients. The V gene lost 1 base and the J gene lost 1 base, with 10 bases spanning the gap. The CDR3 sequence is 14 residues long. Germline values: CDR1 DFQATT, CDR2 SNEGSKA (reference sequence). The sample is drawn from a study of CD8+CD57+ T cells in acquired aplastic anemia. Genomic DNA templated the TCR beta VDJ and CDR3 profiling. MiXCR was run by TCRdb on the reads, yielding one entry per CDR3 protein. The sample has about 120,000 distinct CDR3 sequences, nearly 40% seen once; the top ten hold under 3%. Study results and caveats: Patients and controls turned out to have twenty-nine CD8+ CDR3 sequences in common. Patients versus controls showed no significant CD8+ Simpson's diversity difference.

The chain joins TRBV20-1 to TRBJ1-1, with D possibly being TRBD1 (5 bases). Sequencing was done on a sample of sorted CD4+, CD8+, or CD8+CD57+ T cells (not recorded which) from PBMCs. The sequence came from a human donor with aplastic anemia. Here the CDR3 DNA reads TGCAGTGCTAGAGTTGCAGGGCGGAACACTGAAGCTTTCTTT. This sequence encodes CSARVAGRNTEAFF.